One T cell receptor (beta chain) is described in this entry. Its antigen is unknown. The data derive from a study of cytotoxic CD8 clonotypes in ibrutinib-treated CLL. Trimming at V came to 4 bases and at J to 7 bases, leaving 10 bases not matched to a gene. CDR1 is SGHTS, CDR2 YDEGEE, per germline. The CDR3 covers 15 residues. Study-wide points: Public clonotypes showed up rarely, and on treatment they shrank or held steady. At baseline, clonality was higher than in age-matched healthy donors and correlated with CD8+ counts.

The sequencing depth, 1 in 200,000 to 1 in 1 million T cells, was the target. The table came from immunoSEQ multiplex PCR; TCRdb's copy has only in-frame clones and leaves some out. Of about 84,000 clones listed, 86% are singletons. The sequences come from PBMCs, collected before ibrutinib treatment. The receptor's source is a human donor with chronic lymphocytic leukemia. The chain joins TRBV5-8 to TRBJ1-5; 8 positions match TRBD1. The DNA of the CDR3 is TGTGCCAGCAGCGGTGACAGGGGAATTTGGCAGCCCCAGCATTTT. Residues: CASSGDRGIWQPQHF.